The 27 T cell receptor beta chains presented below share a single source sample, sequenced in a study of memory CD4+ T cells and cytomegalovirus serostatus (dated by TCRdb to the late 2010s). Libraries were made using the immunoSEQ multiplex PCR assay. As stored in TCRdb, this immuneACCESS dataset retains in-frame rearrangements with V and J assigned. A fraction of the clones does not appear; measured against another copy, unresolved V genes explain less than half of the discrepancy, and the remainder lacks a known reason. This sample has approximately 88,000 clones in its table, and under 90% of those were observed once. About 3.5% of the sample is in the top ten clones. Single viable CD3+CD4+CD8-CD45RO+ cells were sorted as memory CD4+ T cells on a FACSAria II. Specimen: memory CD4+ T cells from blood. The source of these receptors is an adult in good health and CMV-seropositive.

This clone was seen only a few times. CDR3 DNA: TGTGCCAGCAACCTGGGGGAGACCCAGTACTTC. Residues: CASNLGETQYF. The rearrangement joins TRBV7-9 to TRBJ2-5; D gene unclear. The germline V gene encodes CDR1 SEHNR and CDR2 FQNEAQ (reference sequence). The V gene lost 7 bases and the J gene lost 5 bases, with 8 bases spanning the gap. CDR3 length: 11 amino acids.

The chain links TRBV5-4 to TRBJ2-2; D possibly matches TRBD1 or TRBD2 (7 bases each). Germline-derived CDR1 and CDR2 are SGHNT and YYREEE (reference sequence). V lost 3 bases and J lost 2, with 14 bases in between. This CDR3 is built from 16 residues. The chain's CDR3 is CASSWGGQLNTGELFF. CDR3 DNA sequence: TGTGCCAGCAGCTGGGGGGGACAGCTTAACACCGGGGAGCTGTTTTTT.

The chain links TRBV11-3 to TRBJ2-3; D ambiguous. The CDR3 runs 14 residues. Trimming left V 0 bases short and J 1 base short, with 5 bases between. CDR1 SGHNT and CDR2 YENEEA come from the germline V gene. The CDR3 protein is CASSLEAGTDTQYF. The CDR3 DNA sequence: TGTGCCAGCAGCTTAGAGGCCGGCACAGATACGCAGTATTTT.

The chain couples TRBV28 to TRBJ1-1, with 7 bases aligning to TRBD1. J lost 6 bases, V lost 5 bases, and 9 bases had no gene match. The CDR3 length is 14 residues. Germline lookup yields CDR1 MDHEN and CDR2 SYDVKM. The CDR3 loop reads CASSPRHRGAEAFF. Here the CDR3 DNA reads TGTGCCAGCAGTCCCCGACACAGGGGCGCTGAAGCTTTCTTT.

The rearrangement links TRBV18 to TRBJ2-5; 12 bases align to TRBD2. This CDR3 is 17 amino acids long. The germline V gene encodes CDR1 KGHSH and CDR2 LQKENI. V lost 1 base, J lost 5 bases, and 8 bases stayed unmatched. CDR3 nucleotide sequence: TGTGCCAGCTCACCACGGGCTAGCGGGAGGGCCTCGGAGACCCAGTACTTC. Translated, it gives CASSPRASGRASETQYF.

This clone was recorded a few times. The rearrangement uses TRBV6-5 and TRBJ1-4; 8 nucleotides line up with TRBD1. This CDR3 comprises 15 residues. The germline V gene has CDR1 MNHEY and CDR2 SVGAGI. J was trimmed by 6 bases and V by 9 bases; bases with no gene match: 12. The CDR3 here is CARPNDRGEDEKLFF. The CDR3 DNA follows: TGTGCCAGACCAAACGACAGGGGAGAAGATGAAAAACTGTTTTTT.

A note on this clone: Other DNA sequences in this sample translate to the same CDR3. The chain employs TRBV27 and TRBJ2-7; TRBD1 aligns across 8 bases. Trimming removed 6 bases from V and 0 bases from J; junction bases left unmatched: 4. Germline V lookup: CDR1 MNHEY, CDR2 SMNVEV (reference sequence). This CDR3 region has 14 residues. The CDR3 coding sequence is TGTGCCAGCAGGCGGACAGGGAGCTCCTACGAGCAGTACTTC. It is translated as CASRRTGSSYEQYF.

V is TRBV5-1 and J is TRBJ1-2; D possibly corresponds to TRBD1 (6 bases). Trimming left V 6 bases short and J 9 bases short, with 18 bases between. Looked up from germline, CDR1 is SGHRS and CDR2 is YFSETQ. This CDR3 is 13 amino acids long. CDR3 region: CASTLGQGLSYTF. The CDR3 nucleotides read TGCGCCAGCACCCTTGGTCAGGGGCTGAGCTACACCTTC.

The rearrangement uses TRBV29-1 and TRBJ2-1; weak D call: TRBD2 (6 bases). Germline-derived CDR1 and CDR2 are SQVTM and ANQGSEA. The CDR3 has 15 amino acids. Trimming left V 0 bases short and J 2 bases short, with 11 bases between. The CDR3 nucleotides read TGCAGCGTTGAAGAAGCGGGCCATGCCTACAATGAGCAGTTCTTC. Translation: CSVEEAGHAYNEQFF.

The chain recombines TRBV7-2 with TRBJ2-5, with D unclear. Trimming took 4 bases from V and 7 from J, leaving 13 bases between them. There are 13 residues in the CDR3. The germline CDR1 and CDR2 sequences are SGHTA and FQGNSA. The CDR3 bases are TGTGCCAGCAGCTCCGGCCAGTCAGGGACCCAGTACTTC. Translation gives CASSSGQSGTQYF. The whole variable domain, filled in from reference TRBV7-2 and TRBJ2-5, reads GAGVSQSPSNKVTEKGKDVELRCDPISGHTALYWYRQSLGQGLEFLIYFQGNSAPDKSGLPSDRFSAERTGGSVSTLTIQRTQQEDSAVYLCASSSGQSGTQYFGPGTRLLVL.

This sequence joins TRBV27 and TRBJ1-2; D is unresolved. The V gene's germline CDR1 is MNHEY and CDR2 SMNVEV (reference sequence). The CDR3 is 13 residues long. V was clipped by 3 bases and J by 6 bases, with 11 bases between them. CDR3: CASSFVGFHGYTF. The CDR3 DNA is TGTGCCAGCAGTTTTGTGGGTTTCCATGGCTACACCTTC.

The V and J genes are TRBV6-5 and TRBJ1-1, with a possible D match to TRBD1 (5 bases). V was cut by 5 bases and J by 4 bases, with 17 bases left in between. This CDR3 contains 15 residues. The V gene's germline CDR1 is MNHEY and CDR2 SVGAGI. The CDR3 spells CASSKGRASGTEAFF. CDR3 bases: TGTGCCAGCAGTAAGGGCAGGGCGAGTGGCACTGAAGCTTTCTTT.

The chain has TRBV5-4 and TRBJ2-5; possibly TRBD1 for D (6 bases). Trimming left V 1 base short and J 4 bases short, with 14 bases between. CDR1 and CDR2 (germline): SGHNT, YYREEE (reference sequence). This CDR3 comprises 15 residues. CDR3 in DNA: TGTGCCAGCAGCTTGCGTACAGGGTTGGGAGAGACCCAGTACTTC. Protein: CASSLRTGLGETQYF.

The chain links TRBV4-2 to TRBJ2-7; TRBD2 matches at 11 bases. The J segment lost 0 bases and the V segment lost 1 base, leaving 5 bases of the junction unmatched. This CDR3 has 17 residues. Germline assignment: CDR1 LGHNA and CDR2 YNFKEQ. The CDR3 bases are TGTGCCAGCAGCCAAGGGGTAACTAGCGGGAGCTCCTACGAGCAGTACTTC. Protein: CASSQGVTSGSSYEQYF.

This clone came up once. The rearrangement links TRBV28 to TRBJ1-5; 9 bases line up with TRBD1. J gave up 1 base and V 1 base, and 2 bases lay outside the gene matches. Per the germline V gene, CDR1 is MDHEN and CDR2 is SYDVKM. CDR3 size: 16 residues. This CDR3 reads CASSLSGTGSNQPQHF. DNA of the CDR3: TGTGCCAGCAGTTTATCGGGGACAGGGAGCAATCAGCCCCAGCATTTT.

The chain combines TRBV5-5 with TRBJ2-3; the D gene could be TRBD1 or TRBD2 (5 bases each). CDR1 and CDR2 (germline): SGHKS, YYEKEE (reference sequence). This CDR3 has 17 amino acids. V shed 3 bases and J shed 1 base, with 18 bases lying between them. CDR3 DNA sequence: TGTGCCAGCAGCTGGGGAGACAAGGGGTTAGGCACAGATACGCAGTATTTT. Its protein product is CASSWGDKGLGTDTQYF.

The V and J genes are TRBV6-6 and TRBJ1-3; D is unclear. V was shortened by 2 bases and J by 0 bases, with 8 bases between the two germline ends. CDR1 MNHNY and CDR2 SVGAGI come from the germline V gene (reference sequence). The CDR3 length is 15 residues. The CDR3 reads CASSYPQSSGNTIYF. As DNA, the CDR3 is TGTGCCAGCAGTTACCCACAGTCCTCTGGAAACACCATATATTTT.

Only one count was recorded for this clone. The chain joins TRBV5-1 to TRBJ2-1; 9 bases match TRBD2. Germline lookup yields CDR1 SGHRS and CDR2 YFSETQ. The CDR3 consists of 15 residues. V shed 2 bases and J 7 bases; nucleotides not matched to a gene: 7. The CDR3 is CASSLIGLALNEQFF. The CDR3 bases are TGCGCCAGCAGCTTAATCGGACTAGCGTTGAATGAGCAGTTCTTC.

This rearrangement joins TRBV29-1 to TRBJ2-7; D gene unclear. The germline gives CDR1 SQVTM, CDR2 ANQGSEA. The CDR3 length is 12 residues. Trimming took off 1 base at V and 0 bases at J, with 4 bases between the two ends. The DNA for the CDR3 is TGCAGCGTTGAAGTAGCCTCCTACGAGCAGTACTTC. This translates into CSVEVASYEQYF.

This chain uses TRBV9 with TRBJ2-1, with 10 positions matching TRBD2. The J segment lost 8 bases and the V segment lost 3 bases, leaving 8 bases of the junction unmatched. Germline V gene sequence: CDR1 SGDLS, CDR2 YYNGEE. The CDR3 consists of 15 residues. The CDR3 is CASSASGRAFDEQFF. As DNA, the CDR3 is TGTGCCAGCAGCGCAAGCGGGAGGGCTTTCGATGAGCAGTTCTTC.

The rearrangement joins TRBV9 to TRBJ1-4, with no clear D. The CDR3 consists of 14 residues. CDR1 is SGDLS and CDR2 is YYNGEE in the germline V gene. V was trimmed by 5 bases and J by 6 bases, leaving 14 bases between them. The CDR3 bases are TGTGCCAGCAGTCCTCGGACTTGGGATGAAAAACTGTTTTTT. This encodes CASSPRTWDEKLFF.

This clone was seen a single time. The chain joins TRBV7-3 to TRBJ2-1; D unclear. The CDR3 sequence is 15 residues long. The germline V gene has CDR1 SGHTA and CDR2 FQGTGA. The germline V and J ends were trimmed by 5 bases and 5 bases, with 16 bases remaining between them. The CDR3 coding sequence is TGTGCCAGCAGCCCCGTTCCTGGAGCTGACAATGAGCAGTTCTTC. This translates into CASSPVPGADNEQFF.

This chain links TRBV2 with TRBJ1-4; D not certain. The CDR3 is 15 residues long. The germline V gene has CDR1 SNHLY and CDR2 FYNNEI. V lost 5 bases, J lost 0 bases, and 10 bases lay in between. CDR3 sequence: CASSLDYSTNEKLFF. The CDR3 region has the DNA TGTGCCAGCAGTTTAGACTATTCAACTAATGAAAAACTGTTTTTT.

V is TRBV5-4 and J is TRBJ2-3, with 10 bases fitting TRBD2. Germline V gene lookup returns CDR1 SGHNT and CDR2 YYREEE (reference sequence). Losses at the gene ends were 4 bases for V and 6 bases for J; bases not matched to a gene: 8. This CDR3 is 15 amino acids long. Here the CDR3 DNA reads TGTGCCAGCAGCCACGGGTCTAGCGGGAGTGATACGCAGTATTTT. It codes for CASSHGSSGSDTQYF. Full variable domain (rest looked up from reference TRBV5-4 and TRBJ2-3): ETGVTQSPTHLIKTRGQQVTLRCSSQSGHNTVSWYQQALGQGPQFIFQYYREEENGRGNFPPRFSGLQFPNYSSELNVNALELDDSALYLCASSHGSSGSDTQYFGPGTRLTVL.

V gene TRBV6-6 combines with J gene TRBJ2-1; 7 nucleotides agree with TRBD2. J was trimmed by 9 bases and V by 0 bases; bases with no gene match: 5. Germline CDR1 and CDR2: MNHNY and SVGAGI (reference sequence). The CDR3 is 14 residues long. CDR3: CASSYSNGRGEQFF. Written as DNA, the CDR3 is TGTGCCAGCAGTTACTCGAATGGGAGGGGTGAGCAGTTCTTC.

This clone was observed once. This sequence joins TRBV5-6 and TRBJ2-3; tentatively, D is TRBD1 (5 bases). With 4 bases removed from V and 0 bases from J, the gap between germline ends came to 9 bases. The CDR3 has 14 amino acids. The germline CDR1 and CDR2 sequences are SGHDT and YYEEEE. The CDR3 loop reads CASSPDTSTDTQYF. The CDR3 DNA follows: TGTGCCAGCAGCCCGGACACAAGCACAGATACGCAGTATTTT.

This chain links TRBV19 with TRBJ2-7; D not certain. From germline, CDR1 is LNHDA and CDR2 SQIVND (reference sequence). Trimming cost V 5 bases and J 3 bases, with 14 bases left between them. CDR3 length: 14 residues. The CDR3: CASSASISVYEQYF. CDR3 sequence (DNA): TGTGCCAGTAGTGCATCGATATCAGTCTACGAGCAGTACTTC.